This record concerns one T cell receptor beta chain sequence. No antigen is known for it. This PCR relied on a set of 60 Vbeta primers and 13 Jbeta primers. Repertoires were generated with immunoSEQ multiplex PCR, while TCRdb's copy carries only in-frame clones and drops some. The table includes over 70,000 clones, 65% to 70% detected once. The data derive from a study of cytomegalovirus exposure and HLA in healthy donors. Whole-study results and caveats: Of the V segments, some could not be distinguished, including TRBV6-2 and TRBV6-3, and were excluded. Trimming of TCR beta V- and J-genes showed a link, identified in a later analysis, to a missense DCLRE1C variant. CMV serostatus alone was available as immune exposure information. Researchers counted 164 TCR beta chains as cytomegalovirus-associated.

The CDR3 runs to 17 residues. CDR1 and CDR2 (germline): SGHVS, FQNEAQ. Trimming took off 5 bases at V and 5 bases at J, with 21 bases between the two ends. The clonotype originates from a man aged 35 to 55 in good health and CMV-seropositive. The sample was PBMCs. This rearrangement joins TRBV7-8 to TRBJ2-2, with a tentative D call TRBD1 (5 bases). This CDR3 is CASSPQLGTAGTGELFF. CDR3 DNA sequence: TGTGCCAGCAGCCCCCAGCTGGGAACTGCAGGGACCGGGGAGCTGTTTTTT. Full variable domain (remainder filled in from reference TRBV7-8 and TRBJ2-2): GAGVSQSPRYKVAKRGQDVALRCDPISGHVSLFWYQQALGQGPEFLTYFQNEAQLDKSGLPSDRFFAERPEGSVSTLKIQRTQQEDSAVYLCASSPQLGTAGTGELFFGEGSRLTVL.